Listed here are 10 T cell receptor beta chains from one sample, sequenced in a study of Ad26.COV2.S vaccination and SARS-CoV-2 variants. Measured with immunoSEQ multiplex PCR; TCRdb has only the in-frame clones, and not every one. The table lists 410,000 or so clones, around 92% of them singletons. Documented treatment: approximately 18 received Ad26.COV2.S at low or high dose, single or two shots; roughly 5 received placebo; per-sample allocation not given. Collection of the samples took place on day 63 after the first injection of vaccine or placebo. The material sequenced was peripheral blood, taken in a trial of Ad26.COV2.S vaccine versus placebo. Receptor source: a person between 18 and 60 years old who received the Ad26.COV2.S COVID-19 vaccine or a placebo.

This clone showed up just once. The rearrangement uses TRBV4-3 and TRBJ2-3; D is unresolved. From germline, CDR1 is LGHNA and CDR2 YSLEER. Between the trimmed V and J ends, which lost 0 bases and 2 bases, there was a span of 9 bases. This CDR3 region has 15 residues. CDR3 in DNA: TGCGCCAGCAGCCAAGAAGACCGGCCCACAGATACGCAGTATTTT. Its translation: CASSQEDRPTDTQYF.

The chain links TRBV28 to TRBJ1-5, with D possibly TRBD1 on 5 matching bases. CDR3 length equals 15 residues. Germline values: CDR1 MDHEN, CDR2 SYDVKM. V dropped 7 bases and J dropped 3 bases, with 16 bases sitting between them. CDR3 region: CASTPYRGDNQPQHF. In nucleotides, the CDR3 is TGTGCCAGCACCCCCTATCGGGGGGACAATCAGCCCCAGCATTTT.

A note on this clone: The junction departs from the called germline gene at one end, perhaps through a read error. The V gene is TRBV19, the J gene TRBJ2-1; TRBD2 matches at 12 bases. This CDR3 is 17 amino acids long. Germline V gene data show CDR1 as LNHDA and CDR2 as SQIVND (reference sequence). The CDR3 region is CASSQGPGTSGYNEQLF. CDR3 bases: TGTGCCAGTAGCCAGGGACCCGGGACTAGCGGGTACAATGAGCAGCTCTTC.

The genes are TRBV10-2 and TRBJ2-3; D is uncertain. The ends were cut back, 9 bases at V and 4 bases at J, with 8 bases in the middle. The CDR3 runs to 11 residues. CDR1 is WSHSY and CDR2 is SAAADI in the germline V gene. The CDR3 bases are TGCGCCAGTCTGGTCGCAGATACGCAGTATTTT. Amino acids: CASLVADTQYF.

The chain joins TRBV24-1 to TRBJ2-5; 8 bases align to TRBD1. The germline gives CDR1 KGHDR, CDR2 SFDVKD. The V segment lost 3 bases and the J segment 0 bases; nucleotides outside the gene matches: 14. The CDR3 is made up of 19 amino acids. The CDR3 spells CATSDPPGTGLTYQETQYF. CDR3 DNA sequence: TGTGCCACCAGTGATCCCCCCGGGACAGGCCTTACCTACCAAGAGACCCAGTACTTC.

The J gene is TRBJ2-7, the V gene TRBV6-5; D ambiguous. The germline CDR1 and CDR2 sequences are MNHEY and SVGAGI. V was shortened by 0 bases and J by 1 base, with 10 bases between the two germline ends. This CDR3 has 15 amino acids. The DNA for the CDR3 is TGTGCCAGCAGTTACTCGAACGTAGGATCCTACGAGCAGTACTTC. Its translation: CASSYSNVGSYEQYF.

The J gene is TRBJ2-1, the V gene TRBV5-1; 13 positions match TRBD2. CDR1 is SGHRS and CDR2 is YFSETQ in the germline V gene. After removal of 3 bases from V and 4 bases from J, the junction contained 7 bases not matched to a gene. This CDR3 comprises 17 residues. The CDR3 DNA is TGCGCCAGCAGCTCCCTGACTAGCGGGGGGTCTTACAATGAGCAGTTCTTC. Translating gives CASSSLTSGGSYNEQFF.

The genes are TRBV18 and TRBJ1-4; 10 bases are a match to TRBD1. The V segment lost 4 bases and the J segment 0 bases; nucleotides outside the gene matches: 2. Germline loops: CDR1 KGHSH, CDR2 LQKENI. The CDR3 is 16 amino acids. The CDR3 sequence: CASSRGQGATNEKLFF. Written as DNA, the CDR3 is TGTGCCAGCTCACGAGGACAGGGGGCAACTAATGAAAAACTGTTTTTT.

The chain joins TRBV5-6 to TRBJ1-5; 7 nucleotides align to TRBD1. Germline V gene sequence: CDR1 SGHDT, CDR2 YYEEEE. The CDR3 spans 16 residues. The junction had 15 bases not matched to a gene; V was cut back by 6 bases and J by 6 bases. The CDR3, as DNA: TGTGCCAGCACGCGGACAGGTTGGGGAAGTGGTCAGCCCCAGCATTTT. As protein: CASTRTGWGSGQPQHF.

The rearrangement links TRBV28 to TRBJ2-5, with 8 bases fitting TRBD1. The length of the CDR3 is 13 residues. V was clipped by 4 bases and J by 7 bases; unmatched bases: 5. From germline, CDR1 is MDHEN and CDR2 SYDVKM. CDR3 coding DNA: TGTGCCAGCAGTTGGACAGGGTTGGGGACCCAGTACTTC. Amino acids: CASSWTGLGTQYF.